This T cell receptor (beta chain) was sequenced in a study of Ad26.COV2.S vaccination and SARS-CoV-2 variants. The data were produced by immunoSEQ multiplex PCR, yet TCRdb's version contains in-frame clones alone and is incomplete. Of hundreds of thousands of clones listed, roughly 90% are singletons. Treatment noted: 19 received Ad26.COV2.S at low or high dose, single or two shots; a few received placebo; per-sample allocation not given. Samples were taken on day 63 after the first vaccine or placebo injection. CDR1 is SNHLY, CDR2 FYNNEI, per germline. This CDR3 is built from 14 residues. V lost 10 bases to trimming and J lost 2 bases; unmatched junction nucleotides: 6.

The sequencing used peripheral blood, collected in a trial of Ad26.COV2.S vaccine versus placebo. The chain uses TRBV2 and TRBJ2-2, with 8 nucleotides matching TRBD2. The receptor was derived from a person between 18 and 65 years old who received the Ad26.COV2.S COVID-19 vaccine or a placebo. The CDR3 DNA reads as TGTGCCAACCAAGGACTAGCCAACACCGGGGAGCTGTTTTTT. Its translation: CANQGLANTGELFF.